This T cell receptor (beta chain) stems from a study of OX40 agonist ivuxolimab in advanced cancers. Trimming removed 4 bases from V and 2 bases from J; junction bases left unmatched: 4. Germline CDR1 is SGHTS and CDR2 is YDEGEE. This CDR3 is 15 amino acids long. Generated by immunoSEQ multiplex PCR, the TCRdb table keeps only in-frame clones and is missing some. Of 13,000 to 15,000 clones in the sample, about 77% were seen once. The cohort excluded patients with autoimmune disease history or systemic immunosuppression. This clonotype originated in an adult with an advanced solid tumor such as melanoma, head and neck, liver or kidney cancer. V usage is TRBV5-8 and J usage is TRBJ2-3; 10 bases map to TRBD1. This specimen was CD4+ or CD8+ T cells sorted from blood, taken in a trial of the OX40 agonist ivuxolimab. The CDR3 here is CASSPGTGVTDTQYF. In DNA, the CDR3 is TGTGCCAGCAGCCCAGGGACAGGGGTCACAGATACGCAGTATTTT.